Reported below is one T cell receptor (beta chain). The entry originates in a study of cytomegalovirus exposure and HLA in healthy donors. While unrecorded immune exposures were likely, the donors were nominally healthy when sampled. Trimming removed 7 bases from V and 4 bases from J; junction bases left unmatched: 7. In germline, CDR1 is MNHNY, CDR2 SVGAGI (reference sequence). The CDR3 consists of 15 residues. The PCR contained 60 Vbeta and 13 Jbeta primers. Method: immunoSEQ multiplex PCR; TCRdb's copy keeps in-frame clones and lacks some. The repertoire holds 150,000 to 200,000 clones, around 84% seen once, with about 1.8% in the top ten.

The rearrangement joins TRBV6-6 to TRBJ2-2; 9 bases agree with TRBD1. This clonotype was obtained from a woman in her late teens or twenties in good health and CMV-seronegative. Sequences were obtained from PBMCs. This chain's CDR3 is CASTPGQGRTGELFF. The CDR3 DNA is TGTGCCAGCACTCCGGGACAGGGACGCACCGGGGAGCTGTTTTTT.